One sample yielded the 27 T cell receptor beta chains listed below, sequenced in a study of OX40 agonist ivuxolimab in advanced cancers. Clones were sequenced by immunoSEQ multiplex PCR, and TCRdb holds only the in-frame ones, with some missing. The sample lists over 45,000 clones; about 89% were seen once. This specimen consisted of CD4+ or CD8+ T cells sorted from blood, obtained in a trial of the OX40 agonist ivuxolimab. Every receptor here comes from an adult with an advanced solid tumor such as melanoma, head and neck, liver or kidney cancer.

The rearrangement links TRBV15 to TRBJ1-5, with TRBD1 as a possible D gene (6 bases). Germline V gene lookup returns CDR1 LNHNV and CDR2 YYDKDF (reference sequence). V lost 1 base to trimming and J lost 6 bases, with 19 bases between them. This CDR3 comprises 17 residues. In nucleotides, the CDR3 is TGTGCCACCAGCAGAGCACACTCGGAAGGGGGGGGTCAGCCCCAGCATTTT. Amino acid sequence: CATSRAHSEGGGQPQHF. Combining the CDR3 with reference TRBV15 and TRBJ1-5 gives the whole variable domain DAMVIQNPRYQVTQFGKPVTLSCSQTLNHNVMYWYQQKSSQAPKLLFHYYDKDFNNEADTPDNFQSRRPNTSFCFLDIRSPGLGDTAMYLCATSRAHSEGGGQPQHFGDGTRLSIL.

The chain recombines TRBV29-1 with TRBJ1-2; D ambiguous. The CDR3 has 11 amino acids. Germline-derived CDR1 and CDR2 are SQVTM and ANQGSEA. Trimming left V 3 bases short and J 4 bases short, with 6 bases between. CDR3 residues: CSVDAGYGYTF. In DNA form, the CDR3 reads TGCAGCGTTGATGCCGGCTATGGCTACACCTTC.

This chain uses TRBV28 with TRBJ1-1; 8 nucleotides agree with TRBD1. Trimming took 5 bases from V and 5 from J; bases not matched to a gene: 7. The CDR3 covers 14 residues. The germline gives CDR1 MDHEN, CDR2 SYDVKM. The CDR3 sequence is CASSPDRGLTEAFF. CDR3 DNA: TGTGCCAGCAGTCCTGACAGGGGTTTAACTGAAGCTTTCTTT.

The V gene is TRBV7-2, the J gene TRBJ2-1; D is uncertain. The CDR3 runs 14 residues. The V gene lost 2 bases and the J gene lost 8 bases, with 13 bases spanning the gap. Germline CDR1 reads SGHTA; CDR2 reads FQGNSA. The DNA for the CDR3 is TGTGCCAGCAGCTTATCGGGTTTGGGTGATGAGCAGTTCTTC. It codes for CASSLSGLGDEQFF.

DNA of the CDR3: TGTGCCAGCAGTCCCGTGGGGACAGATACGCAGTATTTT. Translation gives CASSPVGTDTQYF. This chain uses TRBV6-6 with TRBJ2-3; D call uncertain. Germline V CDR1 and CDR2: MNHNY, SVGAGI (reference sequence). This CDR3 is 13 amino acids long. With 5 bases removed from V and 3 bases from J, the gap between germline ends came to 9 bases.

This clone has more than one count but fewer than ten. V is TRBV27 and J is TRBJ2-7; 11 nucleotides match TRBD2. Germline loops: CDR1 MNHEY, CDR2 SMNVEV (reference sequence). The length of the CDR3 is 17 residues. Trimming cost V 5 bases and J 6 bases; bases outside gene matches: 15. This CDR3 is CASSPWSSGRAPTEQYF. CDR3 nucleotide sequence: TGTGCCAGCAGTCCTTGGAGTAGCGGGAGGGCACCGACCGAGCAGTACTTC.

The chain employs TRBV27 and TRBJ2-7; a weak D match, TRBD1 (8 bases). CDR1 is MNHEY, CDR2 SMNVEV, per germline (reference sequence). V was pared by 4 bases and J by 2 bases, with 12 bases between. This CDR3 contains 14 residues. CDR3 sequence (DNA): TGTGCCAGCAGTTACAGGGGGGGCACCTACGAGCAGTACTTC. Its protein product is CASSYRGGTYEQYF.

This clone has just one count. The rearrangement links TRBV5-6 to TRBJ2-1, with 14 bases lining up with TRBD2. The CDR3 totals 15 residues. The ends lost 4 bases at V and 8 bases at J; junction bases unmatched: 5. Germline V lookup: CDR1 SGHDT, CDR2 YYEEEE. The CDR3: CASSRLAGGPDEQFF. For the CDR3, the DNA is TGTGCCAGCAGCAGACTAGCGGGAGGGCCCGATGAGCAGTTCTTC.

The CDR3 region has the DNA TGCGCCAGCAGCTTAACAGGGGGCGGAGATACGCAGTATTTT. Residues: CASSLTGGGDTQYF. The rearrangement joins TRBV5-1 to TRBJ2-3; 9 bases are shared with TRBD1. V was clipped by 2 bases and J by 5 bases; unmatched bases: 3. CDR1 SGHRS and CDR2 YFSETQ come from the germline V gene. The CDR3 covers 14 residues. Based on the CDR3 plus reference TRBV5-1 and TRBJ2-3, the full variable domain is KAGVTQTPRYLIKTRGQQVTLSCSPISGHRSVSWYQQTPGQGLQFLFEYFSETQRNKGNFPGRFSGRQFSNSRSEMNVSTLELGDSALYLCASSLTGGGDTQYFGPGTRLTVL.

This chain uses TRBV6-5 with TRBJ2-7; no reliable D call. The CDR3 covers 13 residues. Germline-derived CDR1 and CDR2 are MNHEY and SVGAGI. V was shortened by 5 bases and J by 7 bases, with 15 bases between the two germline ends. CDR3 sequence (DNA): TGTGCCAGCAGTAAACCGGGTCCCCAGGAGCAGTACTTC. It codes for CASSKPGPQEQYF.

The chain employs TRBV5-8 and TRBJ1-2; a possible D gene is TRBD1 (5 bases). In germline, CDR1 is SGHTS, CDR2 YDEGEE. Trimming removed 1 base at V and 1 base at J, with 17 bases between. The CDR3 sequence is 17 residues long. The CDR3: CASSLSTGDIFNYGYTF. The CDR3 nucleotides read TGTGCCAGCAGCTTGAGTACAGGCGATATTTTTAACTATGGCTACACCTTC.

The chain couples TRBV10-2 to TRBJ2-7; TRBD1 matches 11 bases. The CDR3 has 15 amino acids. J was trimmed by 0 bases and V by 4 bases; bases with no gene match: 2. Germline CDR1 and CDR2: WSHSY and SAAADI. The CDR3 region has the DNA TGCGCCAGCAGTGGGGGACAGGGGGGCTCCTACGAGCAGTACTTC. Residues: CASSGGQGGSYEQYF.

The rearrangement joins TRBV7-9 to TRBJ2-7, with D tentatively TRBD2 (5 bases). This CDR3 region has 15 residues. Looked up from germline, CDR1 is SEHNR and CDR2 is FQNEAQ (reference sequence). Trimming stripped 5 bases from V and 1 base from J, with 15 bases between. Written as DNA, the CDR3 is TGTGCCAGCAGCATAACTACCGGGGTTTCCTACGAGCAGTACTTC. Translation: CASSITTGVSYEQYF.

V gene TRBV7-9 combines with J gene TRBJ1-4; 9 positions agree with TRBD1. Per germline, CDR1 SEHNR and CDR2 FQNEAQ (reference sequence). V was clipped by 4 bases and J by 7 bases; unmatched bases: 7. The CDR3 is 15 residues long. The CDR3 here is CASSSAGTGTEKLFF. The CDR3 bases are TGTGCCAGCAGCTCCGCCGGGACAGGGACTGAAAAACTGTTTTTT.

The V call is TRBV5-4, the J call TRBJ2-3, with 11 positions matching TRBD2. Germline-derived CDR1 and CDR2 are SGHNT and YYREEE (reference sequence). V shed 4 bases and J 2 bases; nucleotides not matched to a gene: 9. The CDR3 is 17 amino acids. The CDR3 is CASSTPLAGADTDTQYF. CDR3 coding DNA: TGTGCCAGCAGCACCCCACTAGCGGGAGCGGACACAGATACGCAGTATTTT.

The DNA for the CDR3 is TGTGCCAGCAGCTTACCCGGGACAGCTGGAAACACCATATATTTT. Protein product: CASSLPGTAGNTIYF. The V gene is TRBV28, the J gene TRBJ1-3, with 7 bases identical to TRBD1. This CDR3 has 15 residues. Germline CDR1 MDHEN, CDR2 SYDVKM. Trimming took 6 bases from V and 2 from J; bases not matched to a gene: 7.

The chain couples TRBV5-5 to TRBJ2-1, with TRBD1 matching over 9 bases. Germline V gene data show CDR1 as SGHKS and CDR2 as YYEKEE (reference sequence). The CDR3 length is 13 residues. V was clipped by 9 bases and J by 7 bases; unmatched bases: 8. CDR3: CAKVQGAGNEQFF. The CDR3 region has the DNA TGTGCCAAAGTACAGGGGGCCGGGAATGAGCAGTTCTTC.

The CDR3 nucleotides read TGTGCCAGCACCTTGGGGTCGGGGGAGCAGTACTTC. Its protein product is CASTLGSGEQYF. The V and J genes are TRBV13 and TRBJ2-5; tentative D call: TRBD2 (6 bases). Trimming left V 7 bases short and J 11 bases short, with 17 bases between. In germline, CDR1 is PRHDT, CDR2 FYEKMQ (reference sequence). CDR3 length equals 12 residues.

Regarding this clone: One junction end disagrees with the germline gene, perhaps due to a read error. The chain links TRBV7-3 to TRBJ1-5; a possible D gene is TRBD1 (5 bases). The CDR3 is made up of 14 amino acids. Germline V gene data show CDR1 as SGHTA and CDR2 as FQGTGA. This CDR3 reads CASRFRVSNQPQHF. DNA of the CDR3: TGTGCCAGCCGCTTCAGGGTCAGCAATCAGCCCCAGCATTTT.

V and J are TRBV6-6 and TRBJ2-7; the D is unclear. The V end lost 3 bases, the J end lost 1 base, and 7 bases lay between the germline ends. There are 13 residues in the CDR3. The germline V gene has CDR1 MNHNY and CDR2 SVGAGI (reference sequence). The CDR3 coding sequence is TGTGCCAGCAGTTATTTCATTTCCTACGAGCAGTACTTC. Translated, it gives CASSYFISYEQYF.

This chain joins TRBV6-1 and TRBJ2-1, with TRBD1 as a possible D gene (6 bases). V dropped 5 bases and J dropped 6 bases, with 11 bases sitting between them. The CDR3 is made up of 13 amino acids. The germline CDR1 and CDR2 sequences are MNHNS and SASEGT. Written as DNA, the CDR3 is TGTGCCAGCAGTAGGACAGAAGTCAATGAGCAGTTCTTC. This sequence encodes CASSRTEVNEQFF.

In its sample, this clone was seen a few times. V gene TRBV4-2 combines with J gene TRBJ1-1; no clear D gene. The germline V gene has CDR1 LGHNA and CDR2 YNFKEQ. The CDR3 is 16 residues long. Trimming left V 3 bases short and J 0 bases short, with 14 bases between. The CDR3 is CASSHPADLVNTEAFF. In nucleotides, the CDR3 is TGTGCCAGCAGCCACCCCGCGGATTTGGTGAACACTGAAGCTTTCTTT.

The chain's CDR3 is CSVPGDRDPSEAFF. CDR3 sequence (DNA): TGCAGCGTTCCCGGGGACAGGGACCCCTCTGAAGCTTTCTTT. The chain couples TRBV29-1 to TRBJ1-1; TRBD1 aligns across 9 bases. Trimming at V came to 5 bases and at J to 6 bases, leaving 10 bases not matched to a gene. Germline V CDR1 and CDR2: SQVTM, ANQGSEA. The CDR3 has 14 amino acids.

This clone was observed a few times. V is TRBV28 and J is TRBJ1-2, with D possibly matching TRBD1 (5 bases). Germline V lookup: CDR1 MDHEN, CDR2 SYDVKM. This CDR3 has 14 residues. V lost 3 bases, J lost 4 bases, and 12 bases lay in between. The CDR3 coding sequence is TGTGCCAGCAGTTTTCTGGGGCTCGGCTATGGCTACACCTTC. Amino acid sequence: CASSFLGLGYGYTF.

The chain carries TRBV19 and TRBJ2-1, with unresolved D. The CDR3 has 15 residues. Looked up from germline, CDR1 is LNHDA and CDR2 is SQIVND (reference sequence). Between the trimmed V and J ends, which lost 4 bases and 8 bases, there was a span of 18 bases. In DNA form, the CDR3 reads TGTGCCAGTAGTACCAAGGATGGGCTAGTTGATGAGCAGTTCTTC. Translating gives CASSTKDGLVDEQFF. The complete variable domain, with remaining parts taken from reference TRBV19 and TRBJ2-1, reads DGGITQSPKYLFRKEGQNVTLSCEQNLNHDAMYWYRQDPGQGLRLIYYSQIVNDFQKGDIAEGYSVSREKKESFPLTVTSAQKNPTAFYLCASSTKDGLVDEQFFGPGTRLTVL.

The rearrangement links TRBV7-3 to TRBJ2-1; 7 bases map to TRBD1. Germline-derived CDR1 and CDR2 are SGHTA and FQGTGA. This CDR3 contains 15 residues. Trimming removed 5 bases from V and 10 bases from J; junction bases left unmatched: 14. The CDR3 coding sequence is TGTGCCAGCAGCCCCCAGCTGGCCCAGGGGGAGGAGCAGTTCTTC. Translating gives CASSPQLAQGEEQFF.

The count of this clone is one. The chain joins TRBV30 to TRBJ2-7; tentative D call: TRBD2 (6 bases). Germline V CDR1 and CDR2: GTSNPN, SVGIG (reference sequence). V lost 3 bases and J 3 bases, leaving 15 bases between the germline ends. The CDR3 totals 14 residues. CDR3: CAWRGGDGGYEQYF. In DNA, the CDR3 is TGTGCCTGGAGGGGGGGAGATGGAGGCTACGAGCAGTACTTC.